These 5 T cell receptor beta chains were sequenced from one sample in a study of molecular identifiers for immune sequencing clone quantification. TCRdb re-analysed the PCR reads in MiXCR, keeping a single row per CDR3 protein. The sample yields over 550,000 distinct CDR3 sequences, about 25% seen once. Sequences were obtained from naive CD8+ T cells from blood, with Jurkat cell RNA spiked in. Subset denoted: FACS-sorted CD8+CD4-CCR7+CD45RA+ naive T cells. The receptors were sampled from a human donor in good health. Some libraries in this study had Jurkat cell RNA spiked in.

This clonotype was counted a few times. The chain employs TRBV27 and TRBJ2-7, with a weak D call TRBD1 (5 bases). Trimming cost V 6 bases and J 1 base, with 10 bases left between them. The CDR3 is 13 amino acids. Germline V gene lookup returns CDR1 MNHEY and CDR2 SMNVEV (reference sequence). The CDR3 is CASRPGFSYEQYF. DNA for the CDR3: TGTGCCAGCAGGCCAGGGTTTTCCTACGAGCAGTACTTC.

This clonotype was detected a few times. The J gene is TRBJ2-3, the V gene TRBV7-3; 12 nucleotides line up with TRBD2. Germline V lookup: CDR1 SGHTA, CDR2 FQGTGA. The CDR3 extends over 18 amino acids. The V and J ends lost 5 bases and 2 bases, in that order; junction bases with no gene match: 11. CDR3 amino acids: CASSQMGLAGGFTDTQYF. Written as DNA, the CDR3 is TGTGCCAGCAGCCAAATGGGGCTAGCGGGAGGGTTCACAGATACGCAGTATTTT. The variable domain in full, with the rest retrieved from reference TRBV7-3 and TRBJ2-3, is GAGVSQTPSNKVTEKGKYVELRCDPISGHTALYWYRQSLGQGPEFLIYFQGTGAADDSGLPNDRFFAVRPEGSVSTLKIQRTERGDSAVYLCASSQMGLAGGFTDTQYFGPGTRLTVL.

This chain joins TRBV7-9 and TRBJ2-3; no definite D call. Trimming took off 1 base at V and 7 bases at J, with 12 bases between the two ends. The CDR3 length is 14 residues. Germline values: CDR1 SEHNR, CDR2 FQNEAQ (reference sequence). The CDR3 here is CASSLVLMGNTQYF. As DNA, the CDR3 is TGTGCCAGCAGCTTAGTACTTATGGGAAATACGCAGTATTTT.

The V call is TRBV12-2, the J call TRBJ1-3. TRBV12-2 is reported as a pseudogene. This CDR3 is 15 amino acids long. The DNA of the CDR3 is TGTGCAAGTCGCTTAGATAGGACTGCTGGAAACACCATATATTTT. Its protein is CASRLDRTAGNTIYF.

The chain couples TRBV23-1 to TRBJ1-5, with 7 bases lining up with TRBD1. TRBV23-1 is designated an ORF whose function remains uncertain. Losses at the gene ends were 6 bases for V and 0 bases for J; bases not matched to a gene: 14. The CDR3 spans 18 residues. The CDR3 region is CASRGASLRGNSNQPQHF. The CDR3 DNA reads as TGCGCCAGCAGGGGAGCGAGTCTCAGGGGGAATAGCAATCAGCCCCAGCATTTT.